This T cell receptor beta chain was identified in a study of blood T cell repertoires in COVID-19. For the study at large: Acute and convalescent COVID-19 specimens originated in the United States, Italy and Spain. In each case, the material was cDNA or gDNA derived from T cells, B-cell-depleted T cells, or PBMCs.

V lost 1 base, J lost 2 bases, and 10 bases lay in between. The CDR3 has 15 residues. The germline V gene encodes CDR1 LNHDA and CDR2 SQIVND (reference sequence). Authors' analysis steps: Reference gene primer amplification yielded estimated nucleated cell counts. TCRdb keeps only in-frame clones here, not all; method: immunoSEQ multiplex PCR. D and trimming come from the DNA, and the V and J calls and clone size come from that table. The sample shows about 80,000 clones, roughly 87% of them seen only once. The sequence came from a man older than 75 with acute or convalescent COVID-19. The chain links TRBV19 to TRBJ2-3; D is undetermined. The sequenced sample was peripheral blood. CDR3 DNA sequence: TGTGCCAGTAGTATAGGAAACAGTTTCACAGATACGCAGTATTTT. Protein sequence: CASSIGNSFTDTQYF. Using reference TRBV19 and TRBJ2-3 for the parts outside the CDR3, the full variable domain is DGGITQSPKYLFRKEGQNVTLSCEQNLNHDAMYWYRQDPGQGLRLIYYSQIVNDFQKGDIAEGYSVSREKKESFPLTVTSAQKNPTAFYLCASSIGNSFTDTQYFGPGTRLTVL.